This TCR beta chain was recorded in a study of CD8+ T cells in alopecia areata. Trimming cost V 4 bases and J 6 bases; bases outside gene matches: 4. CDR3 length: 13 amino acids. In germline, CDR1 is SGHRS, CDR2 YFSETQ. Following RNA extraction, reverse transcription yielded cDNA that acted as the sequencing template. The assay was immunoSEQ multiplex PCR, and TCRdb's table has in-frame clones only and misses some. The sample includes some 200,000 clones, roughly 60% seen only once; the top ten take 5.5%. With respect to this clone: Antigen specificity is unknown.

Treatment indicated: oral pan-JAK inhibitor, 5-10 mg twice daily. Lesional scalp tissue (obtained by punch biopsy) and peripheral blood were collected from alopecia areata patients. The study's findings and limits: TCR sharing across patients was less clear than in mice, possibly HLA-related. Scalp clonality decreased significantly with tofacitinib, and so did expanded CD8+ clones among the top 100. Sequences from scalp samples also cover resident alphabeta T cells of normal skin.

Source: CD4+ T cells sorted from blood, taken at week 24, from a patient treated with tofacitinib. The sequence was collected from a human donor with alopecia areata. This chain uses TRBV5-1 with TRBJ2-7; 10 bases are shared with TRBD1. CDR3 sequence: CASSPGQGVEQYF. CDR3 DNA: TGCGCCAGCAGCCCCGGACAGGGGGTCGAGCAGTACTTC.